Following are 23 T cell receptor beta chains from one sample sequenced in a study of blood T cell repertoires in COVID-19. Using immunoSEQ multiplex PCR, the repertoire was profiled, and TCRdb retains in-frame clones only, with some absent. The repertoire includes 230,000 or so clones, around 89% of them detected once, and more than 2.5% sits in the top ten. The sample comprised PBMCs or T cells enriched from blood (not recorded which). Source of these receptors: a woman in her 30s who had recovered from COVID-19.

The CDR3 sequence is CATSDWTGEAFF. As DNA, the CDR3 is TGTGCCACCAGTGACTGGACAGGGGAAGCTTTCTTT. The chain links TRBV24-1 to TRBJ1-1; 8 nucleotides match TRBD1. This CDR3 spans 12 amino acids. Trimming at V came to 4 bases and at J to 8 bases, leaving 2 bases not matched to a gene. The germline V gene encodes CDR1 KGHDR and CDR2 SFDVKD.

For the CDR3, the DNA is TGTGCCAGCAGCCAAGACATTAGCGGGGGGGCTCGGGAGCAGTTCTTC. It specifies CASSQDISGGAREQFF. The V and J genes are TRBV3-1 (or the pseudogene TRBV3-2) and TRBJ2-1, with 11 bases lining up with TRBD2. CDR3 length equals 16 residues. Germline values: CDR1 LGHDT, CDR2 YNNKEL (reference sequence). V trimming: 0 bases; J trimming: 10 bases; junction bases outside the gene matches: 8.

CDR3 sequence (DNA): TGTGCCAGCTCAACCGGGGCCTACGAGCAGTACTTC. Protein: CASSTGAYEQYF. The chain couples TRBV18 to TRBJ2-7, with D tentatively TRBD2 (5 bases). The CDR3 is 12 amino acids. Germline CDR1 reads KGHSH; CDR2 reads LQKENI. Trimming took off 5 bases at V and 2 bases at J, with 7 bases between the two ends. The full variable domain, with the rest looked up from reference TRBV18 and TRBJ2-7, is NAGVMQNPRHLVRRRGQEARLRCSPMKGHSHVYWYRQLPEEGLKFMVYLQKENIIDESGMPKERFSAEFPKEGPSILRIQQVVRGDSAAYFCASSTGAYEQYFGPGTRLTVT.

Concerning this clone itself: In the same sample, other DNA sequences code for this CDR3. The rearrangement joins TRBV2 to TRBJ1-2; 8 bases match TRBD1. The V gene end was trimmed by 8 bases and the J gene end by 4 bases; junction bases not matched to a gene: 3. The germline V gene has CDR1 SNHLY and CDR2 FYNNEI. CDR3 length: 12 residues. CDR3 DNA sequence: TGTGCCAGCTCCACAGGGGGCTATGGCTACACCTTC. Amino acids: CASSTGGYGYTF.

This clone has a single count. The chain is built from TRBV5-4 and TRBJ1-2, with 10 bases identical to TRBD1. V shed 3 bases and J 0 bases; nucleotides not matched to a gene: 8. This CDR3 region has 17 residues. Germline CDR1 and CDR2: SGHNT and YYREEE (reference sequence). The CDR3 coding sequence is TGTGCCAGCAGCTCGGGAAGGACAGGGGGATCTAACTATGGCTACACCTTC. Protein: CASSSGRTGGSNYGYTF.

The chain uses TRBV19 and TRBJ2-2, with unresolved D. Trimming cost V 4 bases and J 6 bases, with 24 bases left between them. The CDR3 extends over 18 amino acids. Looked up from germline, CDR1 is LNHDA and CDR2 is SQIVND (reference sequence). CDR3 amino acids: CASSRGTTRFGYSGELFF. CDR3 nucleotides: TGTGCCAGTAGTAGAGGCACTACACGTTTTGGTTACTCCGGGGAGCTGTTTTTT.

The J gene is TRBJ1-1, the V gene TRBV4-1; 9 bases map to TRBD1. The CDR3 covers 15 residues. The V and J ends lost 3 bases and 8 bases, in that order; junction bases with no gene match: 10. Germline CDR1 MGHRA, CDR2 YSYEKL. The CDR3 sequence: CASSQGTGIWSEAFF. Written as DNA, the CDR3 is TGCGCCAGCAGCCAGGGGACAGGGATTTGGTCGGAAGCTTTCTTT.

This chain links TRBV6-5 with TRBJ1-6; D gene uncertain. With 2 bases removed from V and 4 bases from J, the gap between germline ends came to 6 bases. CDR1 is MNHEY, CDR2 SVGAGI, per germline. The CDR3 contains 14 residues. CDR3 sequence reads: CASSYKSYNSPLHF. DNA of the CDR3: TGTGCCAGCAGTTACAAATCTTATAATTCACCCCTCCACTTT.

This clone was seen once. This chain uses TRBV5-4 with TRBJ2-5, with D perhaps TRBD1 (5 bases). V dropped 3 bases and J dropped 5 bases, with 14 bases sitting between them. The germline V gene has CDR1 SGHNT and CDR2 YYREEE (reference sequence). This CDR3 spans 14 amino acids. The CDR3 DNA sequence: TGTGCCAGCAGCTCCCCGGCAGGGCACGAGACCCAGTACTTC. It is translated as CASSSPAGHETQYF. Full variable domain (rest looked up from reference TRBV5-4 and TRBJ2-5): ETGVTQSPTHLIKTRGQQVTLRCSSQSGHNTVSWYQQALGQGPQFIFQYYREEENGRGNFPPRFSGLQFPNYSSELNVNALELDDSALYLCASSSPAGHETQYFGPGTRLLVL.

The gene calls are TRBV7-8 and TRBJ2-2; D gene ambiguous. Germline values: CDR1 SGHVS, CDR2 FQNEAQ. Trimming shortened V by 3 bases and J by 0 bases, and 5 bases separated the two germline ends. The CDR3 runs to 14 residues. The CDR3 protein is CASSFAANTGELFF. CDR3 DNA sequence: TGTGCCAGCAGCTTTGCAGCGAACACCGGGGAGCTGTTTTTT. The entire variable domain, with the rest obtained from reference TRBV7-8 and TRBJ2-2, is as follows: GAGVSQSPRYKVAKRGQDVALRCDPISGHVSLFWYQQALGQGPEFLTYFQNEAQLDKSGLPSDRFFAERPEGSVSTLKIQRTQQEDSAVYLCASSFAANTGELFFGEGSRLTVL.

The J gene is TRBJ1-6, the V gene TRBV9, with D possibly being TRBD1 (5 bases). CDR1 and CDR2 from the germline V gene are SGDLS and YYNGEE. V lost 4 bases to trimming and J lost 10 bases, with 21 bases between them. CDR3 size: 16 residues. The CDR3 DNA is TGTGCCAGCAGCTCCGTGACCGGGACTAGTGTGTCACCCCTCCACTTT. Translated: CASSSVTGTSVSPLHF.

The chain joins TRBV9 to TRBJ1-2; 7 nucleotides agree with TRBD1. Germline V CDR1 and CDR2: SGDLS, YYNGEE. This CDR3 contains 14 residues. V shed 4 bases, J shed 2 bases, and the junction held 5 bases outside the gene matches. CDR3 sequence (DNA): TGTGCCAGCAGCTCAACAGGGGCAAACTATGGCTACACCTTC. This encodes CASSSTGANYGYTF.

This chain links TRBV3-1 (or the pseudogene TRBV3-2) with TRBJ1-1; maybe TRBD1 (6 bases). Trimming took 2 bases from V and 5 from J, leaving 12 bases between them. Germline CDR1 LGHDT, CDR2 YNNKEL (reference sequence). This CDR3 has 14 residues. CDR3 in amino acids: CASSQSRGKTEAFF. In DNA form, the CDR3 reads TGTGCCAGCAGCCAATCAAGGGGGAAGACTGAAGCTTTCTTT.

The V gene is TRBV5-4, the J gene TRBJ2-3; no firm D call. Per the germline V gene, CDR1 is SGHNT and CDR2 is YYREEE (reference sequence). V gave up 7 bases and J gave up 1 base, with 13 bases separating them. The CDR3 sequence is 14 residues long. Written as DNA, the CDR3 is TGTGCCAGCTCAAACTTGGTCGGCACAGATACGCAGTATTTT. It codes for CASSNLVGTDTQYF. Filled out from reference TRBV5-4 and TRBJ2-3, the complete variable domain reads ETGVTQSPTHLIKTRGQQVTLRCSSQSGHNTVSWYQQALGQGPQFIFQYYREEENGRGNFPPRFSGLQFPNYSSELNVNALELDDSALYLCASSNLVGTDTQYFGPGTRLTVL.

The rearrangement uses TRBV10-3 and TRBJ2-3; 9 bases map to TRBD2. The V segment lost 2 bases and the J segment 4 bases; nucleotides outside the gene matches: 10. CDR3 length: 17 amino acids. Germline-derived CDR1 and CDR2 are ENHRY and SYGVKD. In DNA, the CDR3 is TGTGCCATCAGTGAGCTAGGACTAGCGTCCTTCGCAGATACGCAGTATTTT. Translating gives CAISELGLASFADTQYF.

The chain carries TRBV11-2 and TRBJ2-5, with a weak D call TRBD1 (6 bases). Germline values: CDR1 SGHAT, CDR2 FQNNGV. Trimming cost V 2 bases and J 5 bases, with 12 bases left between them. The CDR3 is 14 residues long. CDR3 residues: CASSLHRVGETQYF. The CDR3 DNA sequence: TGTGCCAGCAGCTTACACAGGGTGGGCGAGACCCAGTACTTC.

This clone was seen just once. This chain links TRBV7-9 with TRBJ1-2, with D maybe TRBD1 (6 bases). CDR1 is SEHNR and CDR2 is FQNEAQ in the germline V gene (reference sequence). Trimming stripped 5 bases from V and 4 bases from J, with 14 bases between. This CDR3 has 14 amino acids. For the CDR3, the DNA is TGTGCCAGCAGCCTCGGACAGAGTATCTATGGCTACACCTTC. It encodes CASSLGQSIYGYTF.

This chain uses TRBV11-3 with TRBJ2-1, with 8 bases lining up with TRBD2. The V gene's germline CDR1 is SGHNT and CDR2 YENEEA. With 5 bases clipped from V and 4 bases from J, the junction kept 7 bases outside the gene matches. The length of the CDR3 is 15 residues. In nucleotides, the CDR3 is TGTGCCAGCAGCCCCAGGACTAGCCCTTACAATGAGCAGTTCTTC. Its translation: CASSPRTSPYNEQFF.

The gene calls are TRBV11-1 and TRBJ1-1; no reliable D call. Germline V lookup: CDR1 SGHAT, CDR2 FQDESV (reference sequence). Trimming left V 7 bases short and J 4 bases short, with 16 bases between. The CDR3 runs to 14 residues. The CDR3 nucleotides read TGTGCCAGCACCATGGGAGGCTGGGTCACTGAAGCTTTCTTT. Amino acid sequence: CASTMGGWVTEAFF.

This chain joins TRBV25-1 and TRBJ1-2; D is uncertain. Germline-derived CDR1 and CDR2 are MGHDK and SYGVNS. Trimming took off 11 bases at V and 7 bases at J, with 17 bases between the two ends. The CDR3 loop spans 12 amino acids. This chain's CDR3 is CASQTYGGGYTF. CDR3 nucleotides: TGTGCCTCCCAGACGTATGGCGGTGGCTACACCTTC.

The gene calls are TRBV10-1 and TRBJ1-4, with D tentatively TRBD1 (5 bases). The CDR3 is made up of 15 amino acids. Germline assignment: CDR1 WNHNN and CDR2 SYGVQD (reference sequence). The ends were cut back, 6 bases at V and 2 bases at J, with 13 bases in the middle. CDR3 protein: CASRGDSATNEKLFF. In DNA, the CDR3 is TGCGCCAGCAGAGGTGACAGCGCCACTAATGAAAAACTGTTTTTT.

This clone was seen a single time. The genes are TRBV12-3 or TRBV12-4 and TRBJ2-7; TRBD1 matches at 7 bases. This CDR3 spans 12 amino acids. The junction had 3 bases not matched to a gene; V was cut back by 4 bases and J by 6 bases. The CDR3 sequence is CASSSGQSEQYF. CDR3 nucleotide sequence: TGTGCCAGCAGTTCGGGACAGTCCGAGCAGTACTTC.

The chain combines TRBV4-1 with TRBJ2-1; possible D gene TRBD1, 5 bases. The CDR3 consists of 16 residues. Germline CDR1 is MGHRA and CDR2 is YSYEKL. Trimming left V 0 bases short and J 0 bases short, with 9 bases between. The CDR3: CASSQEPGYSYNEQFF. The CDR3 nucleotides are TGCGCCAGCAGCCAAGAGCCAGGGTACTCCTACAATGAGCAGTTCTTC.